This entry describes one TCR beta chain. The antigen this receptor binds is unknown. There are no base qualities to consult, and no much larger clone falls within one base. This sample is drawn from a study of T cells after posttransplantation cyclophosphamide (dated by TCRdb to about 2016). About the investigation overall: Using TRB sequencing, the study followed how the T cell repertoire rebuilt after myeloablative bone marrow transplantation with posttransplantation cyclophosphamide given as GVHD prophylaxis. Antigen receptor sequencing covered samples from approximately 32 PTCy-treated patients and 16 of their related bone marrow donors. Blood from all 35 or so PTCy patients who had 1-year posttransplant specimens underwent TRB sequencing. TRB sequencing was also done on up to about 3 additional blood samples from 2 to 5.2 years after transplant in 3 patients, and on pretransplant blood from 4 patients. TRA and TRB clonality were tightly correlated in 9 or 10 samples, so subsequent TCR analyses focused on TRB only. Public TRB sequences were queried against a database of over 3,000 sequences associated with responses to pathogens, tumor antigens, self-antigens and alloantigens.

Broad study findings and their caveats: Across fewer than 55 patients, TRB clonality was highly associated with recipient CMV seropositivity and CMV reactivation, and PTCy diversity was similar to diversity in CNI/methotrexate controls. At 1-2 months, donor-recipient similarity was low but rose over the first year, and the later blood repertoires were often dominated by donor CD8+ memory clones. The TRB repertoires of T cells infiltrating skin or GI tract showed only limited overlap with the TRB repertoires of T cells in blood.

The germline V gene supplies CDR1 LGHNA and CDR2 YNFKEQ. V has 3 bases trimmed and J has 5 bases trimmed; junction bases matching no gene number 6. Spanning cysteine to phenylalanine, the CDR3 consists of 14 amino acids. This entry keeps only the CDR3 DNA: 42 bases, framed from base 1. TRB sequencing used genomic DNA with the immunoSEQ assay at survey resolution or the hsTCRB kit. The original methods were these. The immunoSEQ software handled initial read processing, and the LymphoSeq R package was used for repertoire analyses. Clonality was calculated as 1 minus normalized Shannon entropy, and the Gini coefficient was also calculated for each TRB dataset. Phenotypes of unsorted samples were inferred by mapping TRB sequences from sorted subsets of the recipient or donor onto unsorted samples of the same recipient. In its TCRdb copy, this immuneACCESS table keeps in-frame sequences only and misses some clones. Where compared with another copy, unresolved V genes explain less than half of these, and the others have no known cause. Clone size and V and J calls were adopted from that table, with D and trimming inferred from the DNA. The sample contains more than 2,000 clones, around 63% of them found a single time. The top ten clonotypes cover 19% of the sample.

The meaning of the sample's treatment or condition label: high-dose cyclophosphamide on days +3 and +4 as single-agent GVHD prophylaxis. For conditioning, the PTCy patients got busulfan and fludarabine, then a related or unrelated marrow graft, followed by cyclophosphamide on days +3 and +4. The PTCy-treated patients were drawn from a prospective, multi-institutional clinical trial. Peripheral blood and bone marrow mononuclear cells were isolated by Ficoll-Hypaque density centrifugation and were cryopreserved. The clonotype was recovered from a male patient aged 60 to 75 who received an allogeneic stem cell transplant from a related donor and was CMV-positive. Donor T cells from the graft may be present among the T cells after a transplant. The chain links TRBV4-2 with TRBJ1-1; TRBD1 fits 7 bases in the junction. The source material was PBMCs, sampled after allogeneic stem cell transplant with posttransplant cyclophosphamide. The CDR3: CASSQAQGRTEAFF. The DNA sequence follows: TGTGCCAGCAGCCAGGCACAGGGGAGGACTGAAGCTTTCTTT.